The 14 T cell receptor beta chains reported below all come from one sample, sequenced in a study of cytomegalovirus exposure and HLA in healthy donors. In the PCR, 60 Vbeta and 13 Jbeta primers were used. Assay: immunoSEQ multiplex PCR; the TCRdb copy retains only in-frame clones and omits some. The sample lists about 130,000 clones, approximately 84% seen once, with approximately 2.8% in the top ten. The sample consisted of PBMCs. The origin of the receptors is a boy between 2 and 10 years old in good health and CMV-seronegative.

The chain links TRBV18 to TRBJ1-2; no reliable D call. This CDR3 comprises 12 residues. The germline V gene has CDR1 KGHSH and CDR2 LQKENI. With 2 bases removed from V and 6 bases from J, the gap between germline ends came to 7 bases. CDR3 nucleotides: TGTGCCAGCTCACCAGAACACGATGGCTACACCTTC. It codes for CASSPEHDGYTF.

About this clone: Other DNA sequences from this sample encode an identical CDR3 as well. The rearrangement uses TRBV18 and TRBJ2-7, with a tentative D call TRBD2 (6 bases). Deletions cut 6 bases from V and 1 base from J, with 13 bases between. This CDR3 is built from 14 residues. Germline CDR1 and CDR2: KGHSH and LQKENI. CDR3 DNA: TGTGCCAGCTCCCGAGCAGGAGGGTCCTACGAGCAGTACTTC. Amino acid sequence: CASSRAGGSYEQYF.

The rearrangement joins TRBV28 to TRBJ1-2; 7 nucleotides match TRBD1. In germline, CDR1 is MDHEN, CDR2 SYDVKM. The V and J ends lost 4 bases and 5 bases, in that order; junction bases with no gene match: 4. The CDR3 consists of 13 residues. This chain's CDR3 is CASSSTGKYGYTF. For the CDR3, the DNA is TGTGCCAGCAGTTCGACAGGGAAGTATGGCTACACCTTC.

The rearrangement joins TRBV7-6 to TRBJ2-2, with 16 bases identical to TRBD2. Unmatched junction bases numbered 14, after V lost 5 bases and J lost 5 bases. Germline CDR1 is SGHVS and CDR2 is FNYEAQ. This CDR3 region has 20 residues. The chain's CDR3 is CASSPRGGLAGGPRTGELFF. The CDR3 region has the DNA TGTGCCAGCAGCCCGAGGGGGGGACTAGCGGGGGGGCCTCGGACCGGGGAGCTGTTTTTT. Variable domain in full (rest from reference TRBV7-6 and TRBJ2-2): GAGVSQSPRYKVTKRGQDVALRCDPISGHVSLYWYRQALGQGPEFLTYFNYEAQQDKSGLPNDRFSAERPEGSISTLTIQRTEQRDSAMYRCASSPRGGLAGGPRTGELFFGEGSRLTVL.

The chain combines TRBV14 with TRBJ2-5, with 12 bases that match TRBD1. The germline gives CDR1 SGHDN, CDR2 FVKESK. Losses at the gene ends were 4 bases for V and 4 bases for J; bases not matched to a gene: 10. The CDR3 sequence is 17 residues long. As DNA, the CDR3 is TGTGCCAGCAGCCGACCCCGGGACAGGGGGCCGAGAGAGACCCAGTACTTC. This gives the protein CASSRPRDRGPRETQYF. The entire variable domain, with the rest obtained from reference TRBV14 and TRBJ2-5, is as follows: EAGVTQFPSHSVIEKGQTVTLRCDPISGHDNLYWYRRVMGKEIKFLLHFVKESKQDESGMPNNRFLAERTGGTYSTLKVQPAELEDSGVYFCASSRPRDRGPRETQYFGPGTRLLVL.

In this sample, this clone turned up a few times. The rearrangement uses TRBV4-3 and TRBJ2-1; 7 nucleotides agree with TRBD1. V lost 4 bases and J lost 3; bases outside the gene matches: 6. This CDR3 has 15 amino acids. The germline V gene encodes CDR1 LGHNA and CDR2 YSLEER. Written as DNA, the CDR3 is TGCGCCAGCAGCCGAACAGGGGACCTCTACAATGAGCAGTTCTTC. Its translation: CASSRTGDLYNEQFF.

There are a few counts of this clone. The genes are TRBV2 and TRBJ2-7; TRBD2 matches 9 bases. The V and J ends lost 7 bases and 2 bases, in that order; junction bases with no gene match: 9. This CDR3 has 15 residues. Germline V CDR1 and CDR2: SNHLY, FYNNEI. The CDR3 DNA is TGTGCCAGCAACCCCCTACTAGCGGGTACCTACGAGCAGTACGTC. It is translated as CASNPLLAGTYEQYV.

DNA for the CDR3: TGCGCCAGCAGCTTGTCCGGGACAGAAGCAGTGTACACTGAAGCTTTCTTT. Its translation is CASSLSGTEAVYTEAFF. The rearrangement joins TRBV5-1 to TRBJ1-1; 7 nucleotides match TRBD1. Germline values: CDR1 SGHRS, CDR2 YFSETQ. V lost 1 base and J lost 3; bases outside the gene matches: 12. This CDR3 comprises 17 residues.

The chain has TRBV7-8 and TRBJ1-1; D is uncertain. Between the trimmed V and J ends, which lost 2 bases and 4 bases, there was a span of 5 bases. This CDR3 has 12 residues. CDR1 is SGHVS and CDR2 is FQNEAQ in the germline V gene. This chain's CDR3 is CASSLLATEAFF. CDR3 DNA sequence: TGTGCCAGCAGCTTATTAGCCACTGAAGCTTTCTTT.

This clone was observed a single time. The gene calls are TRBV11-3 and TRBJ2-3, with D unresolved. The CDR3 totals 15 residues. Germline assignment: CDR1 SGHNT and CDR2 YENEEA. The V end was cut by 0 bases, the J end by 2 bases, with 9 bases between. CDR3 nucleotides: TGTGCCAGCAGCTTAGATCGACTTCTCACAGATACGCAGTATTTT. It specifies CASSLDRLLTDTQYF.

This clone was seen a single time. The chain combines TRBV4-2 with TRBJ2-1; 13 nucleotides match TRBD2. V trimming: 4 bases; J trimming: 5 bases; junction bases outside the gene matches: 5. Germline lookup yields CDR1 LGHNA and CDR2 YNFKEQ. This CDR3 is 16 amino acids long. The CDR3, as DNA: TGTGCCAGCAGCCTGGGGACTAGCGGGACCGACAATGAGCAGTTCTTC. Translation gives CASSLGTSGTDNEQFF.

V and J are TRBV6-6 and TRBJ1-6; tentatively, D is TRBD1 (5 bases). The CDR3 contains 15 residues. Trimming removed 0 bases from V and 6 bases from J, with 9 bases in between. Germline lookup yields CDR1 MNHNY and CDR2 SVGAGI (reference sequence). The CDR3 sequence: CASSYSGLSNSPLHF. In nucleotides, the CDR3 is TGTGCCAGCAGTTACTCGGGGCTATCTAATTCACCCCTCCACTTT.

The chain joins TRBV10-3 to TRBJ2-7, with no clear D. CDR3 length equals 11 residues. Germline V gene sequence: CDR1 ENHRY, CDR2 SYGVKD. V was shortened by 4 bases and J by 9 bases, with 10 bases between the two germline ends. The CDR3 loop reads CAISAGSWQYV. CDR3 sequence (DNA): TGTGCCATCAGTGCCGGGTCCTGGCAGTACGTC.

This sequence joins TRBV7-9 and TRBJ2-2, with a tentative D call TRBD2 (6 bases). The CDR3 has 15 residues. Germline CDR1 reads SEHNR; CDR2 reads FQNEAQ (reference sequence). Trimming cost V 8 bases and J 2 bases, with 15 bases left between them. The CDR3 spells CASSPVGGNTGELFF. CDR3 DNA sequence: TGTGCCAGCTCGCCCGTGGGAGGAAACACCGGGGAGCTGTTTTTT.